This T cell receptor beta chain was retrieved from a study of identifying expanded T cells in peripheral blood (dated by TCRdb to between 2018 and 2021). For the wider study: Technical replicates were generated by sequencing separate aliquots of the same genomic DNA pool, and four replicates were compared pairwise. General conclusions and limits of the study: The authors expected that over much longer intervals, such as months to years, biological variance in healthy repertoires might increase even further. About 1.1 differentially abundant clones were flagged by the binomial model between technical replicates, whereas about 16 and 19 were flagged over approximately two weeks and four weeks, respectively. Across all healthy donors, variance in clone template counts between approximately two-week samples was found to increase significantly with total template count. The beta-binomial model significantly reduced the number of clones called differentially abundant and the false-positive rate across all healthy-donor time intervals.

Counted from cysteine to phenylalanine, this CDR3 has 14 amino acids. Only the CDR3 DNA stays, 42 bases, in frame from base 1. CDR1 and CDR2 are read off the germline V gene as MDHEN and SYDVKM. Ends trimmed: V by 8 bases, J by 4 bases; bases unmatched to a gene: 9. During the collection period, no infections or other immune events were recorded for the healthy donors. Time-dependent variance in a beta-binomial model of T-cell clone differential abundance was calibrated using healthy-donor blood repertoires as a training cohort. The training cohort comprised roughly ten healthy donors, 3 female and 7 male. Donor ages ranged from 29 to 64 years, with an average of about 40 years. Whole blood from each healthy donor was obtained from a commercial supplier and was collected at three time points 2 to 3 weeks apart. For immunosequencing, genomic DNA was extracted from unsorted whole blood. With regard to this clone: Its cognate antigen has yet to be identified. Per-nucleotide qualities are absent, and no much larger clonotype sits a single base away.

TCRbeta CDR3 regions were profiled with the immunoSEQ Assay using bias-controlled multiplex PCR amplification of genomic DNA. The published analysis was carried out like this. The absolute abundance of each unique TCRbeta CDR3 region was quantified after sequences were collapsed and filtered. Differential abundance was tested with two models: a binomial (Fisher-equivalent) model and a beta-binomial model that adds time-dependent variance fitted from healthy donors. Clones with fewer than 5 combined templates were removed, and a clone was called differentially abundant if the clone's Benjamini-Hochberg FDR was below 0.01. In the beta-binomial model, variance was expressed as a function of the total template count across the two samples, in the form v = (b*log(k)+a)^2. TCRdb's version of the immuneACCESS table is confined to in-frame rearrangements and falls short of the full clone set. An unresolved V gene accounts for under half of the shortfall where checked; the remainder is of unknown origin. V and J calls plus clone size are reproduced from that table; the DNA served to infer D and trimming. Across this sample there are about 78,000 clones, with approximately 85% seen only once. The ten largest clones take up around a sixth of the sample.

The specimen sequenced was blood. The TCR was taken from a person between 18 and 75 years old in good health. The chain was built from TRBV28 and TRBJ1-2; 8 middle bases align to TRBD1. The DNA is as follows: TGTGCCAGCGTCTCAGGGGGCTCTGTCTATGGCTACACCTTC. Translated, this is CASVSGGSVYGYTF.